These 16 T cell receptor beta chains originate from one sample sequenced in a study of human T cells and chemical hapten exposure. TCRdb passed the RACE reads through MiXCR, listing each CDR3 protein once. The table lists 250,000 or so distinct CDR3 sequences, approximately 7.5% of them singletons, with 1.2% in the top ten. The time point: pre-sensitization, week 0. Treatment meaning: therapeutic diphenylcyclopropenone sensitization with weekly scalp DPC. This sample comprised whole blood, obtained in connection with sensitization to the hapten diphenylcyclopropenone (DPC). These TCRs come from a man younger than 35 with alopecia areata. Some clones in this sample may be carry-over from other donors' samples.

The V call is TRBV14, the J call TRBJ2-1; no firm D call. The germline V and J ends were trimmed by 8 bases and 3 bases, with 5 bases remaining between them. Germline lookup yields CDR1 SGHDN and CDR2 FVKESK. This CDR3 contains 11 residues. The CDR3 protein is CASGFYNEQFF. The CDR3 coding sequence is TGTGCCAGCGGCTTCTACAATGAGCAGTTCTTC.

The rearrangement uses TRBV11-2 and TRBJ1-5; 9 bases fit TRBD1. Germline loops: CDR1 SGHAT, CDR2 FQNNGV. This CDR3 has 15 amino acids. V was pared by 0 bases and J by 7 bases, with 4 bases of the junction left unmatched. This CDR3 is CASSLDWTGDQPQHF. The CDR3 nucleotides are TGTGCCAGCAGCTTAGACTGGACAGGGGACCAGCCCCAGCATTTT.

This clonotype was found many times. The rearrangement uses TRBV7-2 and TRBJ2-3; D unresolved. This CDR3 is built from 14 residues. Germline CDR1 is SGHTA and CDR2 is FQGNSA. The ends were cut back, 1 base at V and 3 bases at J, with 8 bases in the middle. CDR3 bases: TGTGCCAGCAGCTTAGAATGGCAGACAGATACGCAGTATTTT. Its translation: CASSLEWQTDTQYF. Looking up the rest from reference TRBV7-2 and TRBJ2-3 gives the full variable domain: GAGVSQSPSNKVTEKGKDVELRCDPISGHTALYWYRQSLGQGLEFLIYFQGNSAPDKSGLPSDRFSAERTGGSVSTLTIQRTQQEDSAVYLCASSLEWQTDTQYFGPGTRLTVL.

The chain uses TRBV27 and TRBJ2-3, with 9 nucleotides matching TRBD2. Germline V gene sequence: CDR1 MNHEY, CDR2 SMNVEV (reference sequence). Germline trimming cut 8 bases from V and 4 bases from J; bases unmatched to any gene: 10. The CDR3 is made up of 15 amino acids. The CDR3 DNA reads as TGTGCCAGCCGACTAGGCGGGGGGGCCGCAGATACGCAGTATTTT. Its protein is CASRLGGGAADTQYF.

The chain joins TRBV4-3 to TRBJ1-1; D unresolved. In germline, CDR1 is LGHNA, CDR2 YSLEER. CDR3 size: 11 residues. Trimming took 7 bases from V and 6 from J, leaving 9 bases between them. As DNA, the CDR3 is TGCGCCAGCAACCCATGGGCTGAAGCTTTCTTT. This translates into CASNPWAEAFF.

This clonotype was counted only a few times. The J gene is TRBJ2-6, the V gene TRBV10-3, with D perhaps matching TRBD1 (6 bases). Trimming stripped 5 bases from V and 0 bases from J, with 8 bases between. The CDR3 sequence is 15 residues long. Germline V gene lookup returns CDR1 ENHRY and CDR2 SYGVKD. The CDR3 spells CAISRTVSGANVLTF. The CDR3 coding sequence is TGTGCCATCAGTCGGACAGTCTCTGGGGCCAACGTCCTGACTTTC.

The chain recombines TRBV21-1 with TRBJ2-2; TRBD1, the table's D call, was not compared with the DNA. TRBV21-1 has pseudogene status. The CDR3 has 14 amino acids. The CDR3 region is CASSTTGVPGELFF. The CDR3 bases are TGTGCCAGCAGCACCACAGGGGTCCCCGGGGAGCTGTTTTTT.

V usage is TRBV7-9 and J usage is TRBJ1-1, with 10 positions matching TRBD1. The J segment lost 5 bases and the V segment lost 1 base, leaving 13 bases of the junction unmatched. The CDR3 covers 18 residues. CDR1 is SEHNR and CDR2 is FQNEAQ in the germline V gene (reference sequence). The CDR3 coding sequence is TGTGCCAGCAGCTTAGGGGTACCCGGGACAGGGGATGATACTGAAGCTTTCTTT. Translated, it gives CASSLGVPGTGDDTEAFF.

The chain combines TRBV5-1 with TRBJ1-2, with D maybe TRBD1 (5 bases). V was shortened by 1 base and J by 4 bases, with 14 bases between the two germline ends. CDR1 SGHRS and CDR2 YFSETQ come from the germline V gene. The CDR3 runs to 15 residues. Written as DNA, the CDR3 is TGCGCCAGCAGCTTGTGGGGCGAAACGGGCTATGGCTACACCTTC. This gives the protein CASSLWGETGYGYTF.

There are a few counts of this clonotype. V gene TRBV4-2 combines with J gene TRBJ2-4; D unresolved. Trimming cost V 1 base and J 9 bases, with 13 bases left between them. This CDR3 has 14 amino acids. In germline, CDR1 is LGHNA, CDR2 YNFKEQ. The CDR3 sequence is CASSQAPESGIQYF. CDR3 sequence (DNA): TGTGCCAGCAGCCAAGCCCCGGAAAGTGGCATTCAGTACTTC.

This clonotype showed up just a few times. The genes are TRBV6-2 or TRBV6-3 and TRBJ1-2, with D tentatively TRBD1 (6 bases). Trimming left V 5 bases short and J 0 bases short, with 10 bases between. In germline, CDR1 is MNHEY, CDR2 SVGEGT. This CDR3 is built from 14 residues. The DNA of the CDR3 is TGTGCCAGCAGTCGGACAGCGGCTAACTATGGCTACACCTTC. Encoded protein: CASSRTAANYGYTF.

This chain joins TRBV20-1 and TRBJ1-1, with D hard to call. CDR1 is DFQATT, CDR2 SNEGSKA, per germline (reference sequence). Trimming removed 5 bases from V and 0 bases from J, with 13 bases in between. The CDR3 loop spans 14 amino acids. The DNA of the CDR3 is TGCAGTGCTTTCGTACAGAACATGAACACTGAAGCTTTCTTT. Its translation: CSAFVQNMNTEAFF.

This clonotype was seen ten or more times. V and J are TRBV28 and TRBJ2-7, with a tentative D call TRBD1 (6 bases). V lost 7 bases and J lost 5, with 21 bases in between. The germline V gene has CDR1 MDHEN and CDR2 SYDVKM. This CDR3 region has 15 residues. The CDR3 region has the DNA TGTGCCAGCAAAACCCCTCGTCAGGGGCACGACGAGCAGTACTTC. Translation: CASKTPRQGHDEQYF.

This chain joins TRBV7-9 and TRBJ1-1; D gene unclear. The V end lost 5 bases, the J end lost 1 base, and 8 bases lay between the germline ends. Germline lookup yields CDR1 SEHNR and CDR2 FQNEAQ (reference sequence). The CDR3 is 13 residues long. CDR3 DNA: TGTGCCAGCAGCACCTACAGGAACACTGAAGCTTTCTTT. This codes for CASSTYRNTEAFF.

The chain has TRBV6-2 or TRBV6-3 and TRBJ2-1; D ambiguous. CDR3 length: 18 amino acids. The germline gives CDR1 MNHEY, CDR2 SVGEGT. The V gene lost 1 base and the J gene lost 2 bases, with 18 bases spanning the gap. The DNA for the CDR3 is TGTGCCAGCAGTTACTTCTTCGGACGGGCAAACCCCTACAATGAGCAGTTCTTC. Translation: CASSYFFGRANPYNEQFF.

This clonotype was seen more than once but under ten times. V is TRBV5-4 and J is TRBJ2-4; D is perhaps TRBD1 (5 bases). Deletions cut 3 bases from V and 0 bases from J, with 19 bases between. Germline loops: CDR1 SGHNT, CDR2 YYREEE (reference sequence). The CDR3 extends over 18 amino acids. Written as DNA, the CDR3 is TGTGCCAGCAGCTCAAAAAATACAGGTCTCCTAGCCAAAAACATTCAGTACTTC. This sequence encodes CASSSKNTGLLAKNIQYF.